This TCR beta chain was sequenced in a study of cytomegalovirus exposure and HLA in healthy donors. Study at large: The same platform used for the 666 first-cohort repertoires was also used for the 120 or so validation repertoires, as a later analysis reported. General study findings and limits: While the bulk of TCR sequences proved rare, some public TCRs turned up in many donors.

Comment on this clone: Its antigen is undetermined.

Repertoires were generated with immunoSEQ multiplex PCR, while TCRdb's copy carries only in-frame clones and drops some. The sample carries 95,000 to 120,000 clones, 95% recorded once. This CDR3 contains 17 residues. The germline V gene has CDR1 SGHRS and CDR2 YFSETQ. V shed 3 bases and J 1 base; nucleotides not matched to a gene: 4. This receptor was taken from a woman aged 18-29 years in good health and CMV-seronegative. J is TRBJ2-2 and V is TRBV5-1, with 12 nucleotides matching TRBD1. Sequencing input: PBMCs. The chain's CDR3 is CASSSGTGGVNTGELFF. CDR3 in DNA: TGCGCCAGCAGCTCAGGGACAGGGGGCGTGAACACCGGGGAGCTGTTTTTT.